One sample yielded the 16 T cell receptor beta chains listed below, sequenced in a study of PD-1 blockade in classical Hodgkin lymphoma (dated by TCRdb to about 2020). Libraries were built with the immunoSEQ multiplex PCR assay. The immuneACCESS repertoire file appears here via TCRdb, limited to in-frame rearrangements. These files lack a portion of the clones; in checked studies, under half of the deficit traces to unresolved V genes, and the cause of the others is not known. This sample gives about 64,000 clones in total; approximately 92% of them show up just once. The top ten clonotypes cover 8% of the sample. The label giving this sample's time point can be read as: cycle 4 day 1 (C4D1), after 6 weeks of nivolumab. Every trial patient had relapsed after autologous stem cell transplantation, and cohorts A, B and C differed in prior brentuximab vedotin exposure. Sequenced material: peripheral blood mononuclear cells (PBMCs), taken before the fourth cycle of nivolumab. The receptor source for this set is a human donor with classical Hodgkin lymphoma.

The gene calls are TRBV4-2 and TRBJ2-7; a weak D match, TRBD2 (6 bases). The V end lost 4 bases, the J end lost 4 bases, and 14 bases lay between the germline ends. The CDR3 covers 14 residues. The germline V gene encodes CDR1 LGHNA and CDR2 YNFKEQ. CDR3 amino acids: CASSPPGDGYEQYF. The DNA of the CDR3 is TGTGCCAGCAGCCCTCCGGGAGATGGATACGAGCAGTACTTC.

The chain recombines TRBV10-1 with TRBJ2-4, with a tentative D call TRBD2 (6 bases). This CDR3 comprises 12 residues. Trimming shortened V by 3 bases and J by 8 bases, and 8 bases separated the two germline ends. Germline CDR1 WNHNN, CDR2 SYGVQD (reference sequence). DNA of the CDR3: TGCGCCAGCAGTGACGGGAGTTACATTCAGTACTTC. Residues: CASSDGSYIQYF.

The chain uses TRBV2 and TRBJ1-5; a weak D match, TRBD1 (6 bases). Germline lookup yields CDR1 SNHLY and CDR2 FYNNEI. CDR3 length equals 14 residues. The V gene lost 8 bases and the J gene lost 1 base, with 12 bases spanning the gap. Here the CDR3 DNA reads TGTGCCAGCGGGACGGGGGGCAGCAATCAGCCCCAGCATTTT. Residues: CASGTGGSNQPQHF.

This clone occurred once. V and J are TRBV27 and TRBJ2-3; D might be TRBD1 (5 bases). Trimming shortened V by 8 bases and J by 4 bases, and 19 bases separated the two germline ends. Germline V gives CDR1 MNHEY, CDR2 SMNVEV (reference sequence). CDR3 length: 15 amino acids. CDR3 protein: CASSEGARAADTQYF. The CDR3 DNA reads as TGTGCCAGCTCCGAAGGGGCCAGGGCGGCAGATACGCAGTATTTT.

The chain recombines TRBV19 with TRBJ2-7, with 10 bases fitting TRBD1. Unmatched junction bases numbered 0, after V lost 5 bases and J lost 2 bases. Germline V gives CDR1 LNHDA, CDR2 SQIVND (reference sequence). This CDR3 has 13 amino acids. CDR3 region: CASSGTGAYEQYF. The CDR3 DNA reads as TGTGCCAGTAGTGGGACAGGGGCCTACGAGCAGTACTTC.

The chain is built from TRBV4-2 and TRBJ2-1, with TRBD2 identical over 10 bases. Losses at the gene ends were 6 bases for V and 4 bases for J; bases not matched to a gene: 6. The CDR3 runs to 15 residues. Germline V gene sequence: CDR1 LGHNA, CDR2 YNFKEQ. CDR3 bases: TGTGCCAGCAGATACGGGACTAGCGCGTACAATGAGCAGTTCTTC. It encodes CASRYGTSAYNEQFF.

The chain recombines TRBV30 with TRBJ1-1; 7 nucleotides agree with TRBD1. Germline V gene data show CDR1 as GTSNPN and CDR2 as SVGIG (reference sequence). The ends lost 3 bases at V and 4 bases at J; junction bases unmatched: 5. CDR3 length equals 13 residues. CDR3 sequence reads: CAWRRQGGTEAFF. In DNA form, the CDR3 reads TGTGCCTGGAGGAGACAGGGAGGCACTGAAGCTTTCTTT. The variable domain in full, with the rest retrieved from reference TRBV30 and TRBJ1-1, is SQTIHQWPATLVQPVGSPLSLECTVEGTSNPNLYWYRQAAGRGLQLLFYSVGIGQISSEVPQNLSASRPQDRQFILSSKKLLLSDSGFYLCAWRRQGGTEAFFGQGTRLTVV.

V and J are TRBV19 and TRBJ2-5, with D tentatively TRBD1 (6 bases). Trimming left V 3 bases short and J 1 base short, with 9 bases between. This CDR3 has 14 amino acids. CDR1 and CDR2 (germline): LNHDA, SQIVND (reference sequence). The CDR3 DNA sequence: TGTGCCAGTAGTATGATAGGGGGCCAAGAGACCCAGTACTTC. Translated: CASSMIGGQETQYF.

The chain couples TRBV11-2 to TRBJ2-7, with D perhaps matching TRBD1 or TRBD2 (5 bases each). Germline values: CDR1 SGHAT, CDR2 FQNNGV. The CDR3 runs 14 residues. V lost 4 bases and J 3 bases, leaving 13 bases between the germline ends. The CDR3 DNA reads TGTGCCAGCAGCTCCGGGACGGTCCTCTACGAGCAGTACTTC. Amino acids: CASSSGTVLYEQYF.

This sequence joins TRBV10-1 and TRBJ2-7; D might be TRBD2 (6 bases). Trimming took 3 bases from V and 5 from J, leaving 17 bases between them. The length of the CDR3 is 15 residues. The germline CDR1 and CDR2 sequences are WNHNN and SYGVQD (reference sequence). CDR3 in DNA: TGCGCCAGCAGTGATGGAGGGTGGGGAATCGACGAGCAGTACTTC. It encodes CASSDGGWGIDEQYF.

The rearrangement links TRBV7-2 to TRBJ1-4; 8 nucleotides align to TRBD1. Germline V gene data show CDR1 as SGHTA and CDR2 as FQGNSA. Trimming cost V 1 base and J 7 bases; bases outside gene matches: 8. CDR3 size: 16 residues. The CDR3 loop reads CASSLGVAGGREKLFF. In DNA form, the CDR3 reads TGTGCCAGCAGCTTAGGAGTGGCAGGGGGCCGTGAAAAACTGTTTTTT.

The CDR3, as DNA: TGTGCCAGCAGTCCAGGGTGGGAGACCCAGTACTTC. Its protein product is CASSPGWETQYF. The gene calls are TRBV28 and TRBJ2-5; maybe TRBD1 (5 bases). The CDR3 sequence is 12 residues long. The V end lost 5 bases, the J end lost 5 bases, and 9 bases lay between the germline ends. Germline CDR1 is MDHEN and CDR2 is SYDVKM. Combining the CDR3 with reference TRBV28 and TRBJ2-5 gives the whole variable domain DVKVTQSSRYLVKRTGEKVFLECVQDMDHENMFWYRQDPGLGLRLIYFSYDVKMKEKGDIPEGYSVSREKKERFSLILESASTNQTSMYLCASSPGWETQYFGPGTRLLVL.

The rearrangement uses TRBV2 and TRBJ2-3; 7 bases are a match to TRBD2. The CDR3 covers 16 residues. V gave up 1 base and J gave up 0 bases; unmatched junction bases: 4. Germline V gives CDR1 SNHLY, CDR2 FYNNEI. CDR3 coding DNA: TGTGCCAGCAGTGAAGAGGTTAGCGGGAGCACAGATACGCAGTATTTT. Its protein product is CASSEEVSGSTDTQYF. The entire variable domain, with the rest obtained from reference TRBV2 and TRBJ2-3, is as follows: EPEVTQTPSHQVTQMGQEVILRCVPISNHLYFYWYRQILGQKVEFLVSFYNNEISEKSEIFDDQFSVERPDGSNFTLKIRSTKLEDSAMYFCASSEEVSGSTDTQYFGPGTRLTVL.

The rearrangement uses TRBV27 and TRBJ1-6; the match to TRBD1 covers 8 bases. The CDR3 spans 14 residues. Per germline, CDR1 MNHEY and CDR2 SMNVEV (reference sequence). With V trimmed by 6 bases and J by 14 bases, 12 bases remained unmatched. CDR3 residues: CASSSGGPTSALHF. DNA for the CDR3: TGTGCCAGCAGCTCAGGGGGCCCCACGTCGGCCCTCCACTTT.

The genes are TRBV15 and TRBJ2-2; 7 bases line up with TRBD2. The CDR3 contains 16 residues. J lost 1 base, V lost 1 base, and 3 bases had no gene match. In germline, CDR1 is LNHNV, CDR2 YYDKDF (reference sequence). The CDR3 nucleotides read TGTGCCACCAGCAGAGCGGGGACTAAGAACACCGGGGAGCTGTTTTTT. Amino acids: CATSRAGTKNTGELFF.

As DNA, the CDR3 is TGTGCCATCAGTGAGGGACAGTATGGCTACACCTTC. This translates into CAISEGQYGYTF. The chain uses TRBV10-3 and TRBJ1-2, with D perhaps matching TRBD1 (6 bases). V lost 2 bases and J lost 5, with 6 bases in between. The CDR3 sequence is 12 residues long. Per the germline V gene, CDR1 is ENHRY and CDR2 is SYGVKD.